This T cell receptor beta chain emerged from a study of T cells in Graves' hyperthyroidism and ophthalmopathy. TCR beta CDR3 regions were amplified from RNA transcripts. An initial round of RT-PCR targeting the TCR CDR3 relied on the HTBI primer set. In TCRdb, the multiplex PCR reads were re-called with MiXCR into one record per CDR3 protein. The sample gives 550,000 to 700,000 distinct CDR3 sequences, roughly 50% of which show up once; around a fifth is in the top ten. Each diagnosis drew on symptoms, thyroxine, TRAb, thyroid ultrasound and orbital computed tomography findings. Specimen: peripheral blood or thyroid tissue (not recorded which). The sequence was obtained from an adult woman with Graves' disease, either hyperthyroidism or ophthalmopathy (not recorded which).

CDR3 in DNA: TGCAGCGCCGCAGGGGAGAGCTCCTACAATGAGCAGTTCTTC. Translation gives CSAAGESSYNEQFF. The rearrangement uses TRBV29-1 and TRBJ2-1, with TRBD1 as a possible D gene (6 bases). Germline CDR1 is SQVTM and CDR2 is ANQGSEA. The length of the CDR3 is 14 residues. With 7 bases removed from V and 0 bases from J, the gap between germline ends came to 13 bases.